This T cell receptor (beta chain) was recovered during a study of T cells in Graves' hyperthyroidism and ophthalmopathy. TCR beta CDR3 sequences were amplified from RNA transcripts. The HTBI set primed first-round TCR CDR3 RT-PCR. TCRdb fed the multiplex PCR reads into MiXCR, producing one record per CDR3 protein. This repertoire shows 490,000 or so distinct CDR3 sequences, less than 20% found once; its top ten account for roughly 47%. The CDR3 totals 14 residues. The germline CDR1 and CDR2 sequences are GTSNPN and SVGIG (reference sequence). Germline trimming cut 2 bases from V and 5 bases from J; bases unmatched to any gene: 9. This clonotype was counted ten times or more. As yet, its antigen is unknown. General study results and limits: Expanded thyroid clonotypes (above 0.001) were mostly also found in blood.

Clinical Activity Scores of at least 3, NOSPECS grades of at least 4 and durations under 3 months characterized ophthalmopathy patients. The chain has TRBV30 and TRBJ2-7, with 7 bases lining up with TRBD1. The origin of this receptor is a man aged 35-49 years with Graves' ophthalmopathy. The sequencing sample was made of blood. This chain's CDR3 is CAWSPIGQANEQYF. The CDR3 DNA reads as TGTGCCTGGAGTCCCATTGGACAGGCAAACGAGCAGTACTTC.